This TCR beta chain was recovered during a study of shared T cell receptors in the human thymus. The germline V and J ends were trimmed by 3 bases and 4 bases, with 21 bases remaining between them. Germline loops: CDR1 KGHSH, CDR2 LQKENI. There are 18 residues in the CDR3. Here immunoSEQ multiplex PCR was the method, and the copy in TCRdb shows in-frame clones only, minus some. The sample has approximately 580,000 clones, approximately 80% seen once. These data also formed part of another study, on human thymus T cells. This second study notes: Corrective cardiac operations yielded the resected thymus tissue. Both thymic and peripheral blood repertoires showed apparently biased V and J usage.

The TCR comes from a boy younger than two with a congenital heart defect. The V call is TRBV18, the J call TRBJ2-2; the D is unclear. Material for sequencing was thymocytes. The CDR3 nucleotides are TGTGCCAGCTCACCGGTGCCCCGACTGGAACCCTTCACCGGGGAGCTGTTTTTT. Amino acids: CASSPVPRLEPFTGELFF.